Below are 24 T cell receptor beta chains sequenced from a single sample in a study of blood T cell repertoires in COVID-19. Measured with immunoSEQ multiplex PCR; TCRdb has only the in-frame clones, and not every one. The table has 310,000 or so clones, 85% to 90% seen once. The sequenced material came from peripheral blood. The source is a man between 65 and 85 years old with acute or convalescent COVID-19.

The count of this clone is one. CDR3 residues: CASSQRGGNNEQFF. As DNA, the CDR3 is TGTGCCAGTAGCCAGCGGGGGGGTAACAATGAGCAGTTCTTC. The chain carries TRBV19 and TRBJ2-1, with 10 bases that match TRBD2. Germline V gene data show CDR1 as LNHDA and CDR2 as SQIVND (reference sequence). V lost 6 bases and J lost 5; bases outside the gene matches: 4. The CDR3 length is 14 residues.

V gene TRBV11-2 combines with J gene TRBJ2-7; D remains unclear. CDR3 length: 15 residues. Trimming cost V 2 bases and J 0 bases, with 11 bases left between them. Germline V gene lookup returns CDR1 SGHAT and CDR2 FQNNGV. The CDR3 nucleotides are TGTGCCAGCAGCTTACAGGTGCAAAGCTCCTACGAGCAGTACTTC. It encodes CASSLQVQSSYEQYF.

The chain combines TRBV6-5 with TRBJ1-6; possible D gene TRBD1, 5 bases. CDR1 is MNHEY, CDR2 SVGAGI, per germline. Trimming stripped 2 bases from V and 7 bases from J, with 9 bases between. This CDR3 spans 14 amino acids. CDR3 in DNA: TGTGCCAGCAGTTACACAGGCCTCAATTCACCCCTCCACTTT. Residues: CASSYTGLNSPLHF.

The chain recombines TRBV7-9 with TRBJ1-1, with 8 positions matching TRBD1. CDR1 is SEHNR and CDR2 is FQNEAQ in the germline V gene (reference sequence). Losses at the gene ends were 2 bases for V and 1 base for J; bases not matched to a gene: 6. The CDR3 runs to 16 residues. CDR3 region: CASSLTGQGPNTEAFF. The DNA for the CDR3 is TGTGCCAGCAGCTTAACCGGACAGGGCCCGAACACTGAAGCTTTCTTT.

The chain has TRBV24-1 and TRBJ2-3, with 9 bases matching TRBD2. Per germline, CDR1 KGHDR and CDR2 SFDVKD. The CDR3 is 17 residues long. Germline trimming cut 0 bases from V and 5 bases from J; bases unmatched to any gene: 8. The CDR3 DNA reads TGTGCCACCAGTGATTTGCAAGGCGGGGGGGCCAGAGATACGCAGTATTTT. Its translation: CATSDLQGGGARDTQYF.

This clone appeared once. J is TRBJ1-2 and V is TRBV10-3; the D gene is possibly TRBD1 (5 bases). V dropped 3 bases and J dropped 9 bases, with 14 bases sitting between them. There are 13 residues in the CDR3. CDR1 is ENHRY and CDR2 is SYGVKD in the germline V gene. CDR3 residues: CAISDRIGESYTF. Written as DNA, the CDR3 is TGTGCCATCAGTGATAGGATAGGGGAAAGCTACACCTTC.

This chain connects TRBV2 to TRBJ2-1, with D unclear. Germline V lookup: CDR1 SNHLY, CDR2 FYNNEI. V was pared by 4 bases and J by 1 base, with 11 bases between. CDR3 length: 15 residues. CDR3 region: CASSVPHSSYNEQFF. CDR3 in DNA: TGTGCCAGCAGTGTACCACATTCTTCCTACAATGAGCAGTTCTTC.

This chain joins TRBV18 and TRBJ1-2; TRBD1 matches at 10 bases. The V and J ends lost 1 base and 5 bases, in that order; junction bases with no gene match: 7. Germline CDR1 and CDR2: KGHSH and LQKENI. The length of the CDR3 is 16 residues. CDR3 coding DNA: TGTGCCAGCTCACCACAGGGACAGGGGACGGGATATGGCTACACCTTC. This translates into CASSPQGQGTGYGYTF.

This rearrangement joins TRBV28 to TRBJ1-6; D remains ambiguous. Germline V gene sequence: CDR1 MDHEN, CDR2 SYDVKM. V shed 4 bases and J shed 7 bases, with 8 bases lying between them. The CDR3 covers 13 residues. CDR3 in amino acids: CASSSELNSPLHF. CDR3 bases: TGTGCCAGCAGTTCGGAGCTGAATTCACCCCTCCACTTT.

There are a few counts of this clone. The rearrangement joins TRBV6-5 to TRBJ1-4; tentatively, D is TRBD1 (5 bases). Germline CDR1 is MNHEY and CDR2 is SVGAGI. CDR3 size: 15 residues. Trimming shortened V by 2 bases and J by 8 bases, and 15 bases separated the two germline ends. The CDR3 spells CASSYRRGSDEKLFF. Here the CDR3 DNA reads TGTGCCAGCAGTTACAGGAGGGGATCGGACGAAAAACTGTTTTTT.

The rearrangement joins TRBV6-5 to TRBJ2-1, with a possible D match to TRBD2 (6 bases). V was cut by 7 bases and J by 10 bases, with 17 bases left in between. Germline lookup yields CDR1 MNHEY and CDR2 SVGAGI. This CDR3 comprises 13 residues. CDR3 in amino acids: CASTEGTSLEQFF. The CDR3 DNA reads TGTGCCAGCACCGAAGGAACTAGCCTCGAGCAGTTCTTC.

This clone was observed once. The chain recombines TRBV5-1 with TRBJ2-7; maybe TRBD1 (6 bases). Germline assignment: CDR1 SGHRS and CDR2 YFSETQ. V was pared by 0 bases and J by 4 bases, with 14 bases between. The CDR3 runs to 15 residues. CDR3 amino acids: CASSLGAGDKYEQYF. As DNA, the CDR3 is TGCGCCAGCAGCTTGGGAGCAGGGGACAAATACGAGCAGTACTTC.

The chain has TRBV14 and TRBJ2-7, with D perhaps TRBD2 (5 bases). The V gene lost 4 bases and the J gene lost 7 bases, with 14 bases spanning the gap. The CDR3 is 13 residues long. Germline V CDR1 and CDR2: SGHDN, FVKESK. CDR3 DNA sequence: TGTGCCAGCAGCCCCCGACTAAGTGGGGAGCAGTACTTC. This gives the protein CASSPRLSGEQYF.

On this clone itself: The junction departs from germline at one end; a sequencing error may be responsible. The V and J genes are TRBV9 and TRBJ2-7; 9 bases align to TRBD1. CDR1 and CDR2 from the germline V gene are SGDLS and YYNGEE. This CDR3 region has 14 residues. The CDR3 here is CASSAREGTGNLCF. Here the CDR3 DNA reads TGTGCCAGCAGCGCCAGAGAGGGGACAGGGAATCTGTGCTTC.

The chain is built from TRBV18 and TRBJ1-4, with 9 bases that match TRBD1. Unmatched junction bases numbered 9, after V lost 3 bases and J lost 10 bases. The germline gives CDR1 KGHSH, CDR2 LQKENI. The CDR3 consists of 15 residues. The CDR3, as DNA: TGTGCCAGCTCACCCCCCGGGACAGGGTCTGCAAAACTGTTTTTT. Amino acid sequence: CASSPPGTGSAKLFF.

The chain couples TRBV4-2 to TRBJ2-2; D gene ambiguous. The germline CDR1 and CDR2 sequences are LGHNA and YNFKEQ. Trimming left V 3 bases short and J 0 bases short, with 8 bases between. This CDR3 is built from 15 residues. The CDR3 nucleotides read TGTGCCAGCAGCCAGGGTCAGGCGAACACCGGGGAGCTGTTTTTT. Its translation: CASSQGQANTGELFF.

The V call is TRBV28, the J call TRBJ1-6, with D possibly TRBD1 on 6 matching bases. CDR3 length: 17 residues. V was clipped by 8 bases and J by 0 bases, with 17 bases between them. The V gene's germline CDR1 is MDHEN and CDR2 SYDVKM. CDR3 amino acids: CASRGGASSSYNSPLHF. Here the CDR3 DNA reads TGTGCCAGCCGGGGGGGGGCCTCGAGCTCCTATAATTCACCCCTCCACTTT.

The J gene is TRBJ2-7, the V gene TRBV7-2; 8 nucleotides line up with TRBD2. The germline V gene encodes CDR1 SGHTA and CDR2 FQGNSA. V gave up 2 bases and J gave up 3 bases; unmatched junction bases: 9. This CDR3 has 16 residues. Here the CDR3 DNA reads TGTGCCAGCAGCTTACCGGGGGCGGGGGGCTACTACGAGCAGTACTTC. It encodes CASSLPGAGGYYEQYF.

This clone was observed many times. Here the CDR3 DNA reads TGCAGCGTTGAAGATCCTGGGAGCTATGGCTACACCTTC. It encodes CSVEDPGSYGYTF. The chain couples TRBV29-1 to TRBJ1-2, with D hard to call. This CDR3 region has 13 residues. The V end lost 0 bases, the J end lost 4 bases, and 9 bases lay between the germline ends. In germline, CDR1 is SQVTM, CDR2 ANQGSEA.

J is TRBJ1-3 and V is TRBV19; TRBD1 aligns across 7 bases. J lost 0 bases, V lost 4 bases, and 3 bases had no gene match. This CDR3 is built from 15 residues. CDR1 is LNHDA and CDR2 is SQIVND in the germline V gene (reference sequence). The CDR3 DNA reads as TGTGCCAGTAGTAGTGGGACAGTCTCTGGAAACACCATATATTTT. Translation gives CASSSGTVSGNTIYF.

The V gene is TRBV5-1, the J gene TRBJ2-3; a weak D match, TRBD1 (5 bases). This CDR3 is built from 16 residues. V was clipped by 0 bases and J by 0 bases, with 11 bases between them. Looked up from germline, CDR1 is SGHRS and CDR2 is YFSETQ. The CDR3 nucleotides read TGCGCCAGCAGCTTGGCAGGGCCCCCTAGCACAGATACGCAGTATTTT. Its translation: CASSLAGPPSTDTQYF.

About this clone itself: Compared with germline, one end of the junction differs, possibly owing to a read error. The rearrangement joins TRBV7-3 to TRBJ2-1; TRBD2 matches 8 bases. CDR3 length: 15 amino acids. The germline CDR1 and CDR2 sequences are SGHTA and FQGTGA. DNA for the CDR3: TGTGCCAGCAGCATAACTAGCGGACCTTACAATGAGCAGTTCTTC. This gives the protein CASSITSGPYNEQFF.

The chain links TRBV5-6 to TRBJ2-3; perhaps TRBD2 as D (8 bases). Germline loops: CDR1 SGHDT, CDR2 YYEEEE. Trimming removed 9 bases at V and 7 bases at J, with 18 bases between. The CDR3 is 13 amino acids. The CDR3 DNA sequence: TGTGCCACCGGACTAGCAGGGGGAAATACGCAGTATTTT. Its translation: CATGLAGGNTQYF.

The J gene is TRBJ2-5, the V gene TRBV5-4; weak D call: TRBD2 (6 bases). CDR3 length: 15 amino acids. CDR1 is SGHNT, CDR2 YYREEE, per germline (reference sequence). The ends were cut back, 7 bases at V and 4 bases at J, with 20 bases in the middle. CDR3 protein: CASGGGGIQRETQYF. The CDR3, as DNA: TGTGCCAGCGGCGGCGGCGGGATCCAACGAGAGACCCAGTACTTC.